This T cell receptor (beta chain) emerged from a study of PD-1 blockade in classical Hodgkin lymphoma. Study findings and constraints: Relapsed/refractory patients reportedly had lower baseline diversity than newly diagnosed patients.

Assay used: immunoSEQ multiplex PCR; TCRdb lists only in-frame clones, some missing. The sample contains about 30,000 clones, 90% to 95% of which appear only once. Concerning this clone itself: As yet, its antigen is unknown.

This sample's time point: newly diagnosed, previously untreated cHL patient sample. The CDR3 loop spans 13 amino acids. Germline V gene lookup returns CDR1 KGHSH and CDR2 LQKENI. Trimming pared 2 bases from V and 5 bases from J, leaving 8 bases between. The rearrangement uses TRBV18 and TRBJ2-3, with TRBD1 as a possible D gene (6 bases). Sequenced input: peripheral blood mononuclear cells (PBMCs). This clonotype was sampled from a human donor with classical Hodgkin lymphoma. The CDR3 region has the DNA TGTGCCAGCTCACCAGGGGACAAAGATACGCAGTATTTT. Protein product: CASSPGDKDTQYF.